The rows below give T cell receptor beta chains drawn from one sample of a study of control samples from healthy donors and cancer patients. TCRdb's table, derived via immunoSEQ multiplex PCR, lists solely in-frame clones and lacks some. The table includes some 200,000 clones, 75% to 95% detected once. The sample comprised blood. These receptors all stem from a woman aged 25 to 45 in good health. Both conserved end residues are trimmed from each CDR3. Fields, in order: V gene, CDR3 protein.

TRBV27 ASSLAFNQPQH
TRBV7-9 ASSPRDRLYEQY
TRBV7-7 ASSFGTDYGYT
TRBV7-6 ASSLADRFNQPQH
TRBV5-1 ASSLGGGGLNEQF
TRBV25-1 ASSDRGYGYT
TRBV3-1/TRBV3-2 ASSRQGGQPQH
TRBV3-1/TRBV3-2 ASSRGTYNSPLH
TRBV21-1 ASSKESWGEKLF
TRBV28 ASSLSLSNQPQH
TRBV27 ASSFSGTGADYGYT
TRBV29-1 SVRRGKGYT
TRBV2 ASRGTSPNEQF
TRBV18 ASSPNGNTEAF
TRBV5-8 ASSLSALYYGYT
TRBV25-1 ASSEGDLYNSPLH
TRBV5-4 ASSLGRNYGYT